Here is one T cell receptor (beta chain) with its context. The target antigen is unknown. Trimming pared 5 bases from V and 5 bases from J, leaving 19 bases between. This CDR3 spans 15 amino acids. Germline CDR1 MDHEN, CDR2 SYDVKM. TCRdb's table, derived via immunoSEQ multiplex PCR, lists solely in-frame clones and lacks some. The table lists hundreds of thousands of clones, about three quarters of them singletons. This sample was included in a study of cytotoxic CD8 clonotypes in ibrutinib-treated CLL. Study results and limitations: The study found public clonotypes uncommon, contracting or stable on treatment. Sampling times differed between sustained-remission and progressing patients. Upon ibrutinib response clonality rose, and upon progression it fell back toward baseline.

This TCR came from a human donor with chronic lymphocytic leukemia. Sequences were derived from PBMCs, sampled after 24 months of ibrutinib treatment. The rearrangement links TRBV28 to TRBJ2-7; either TRBD1 or TRBD2 may fit D (5 bases each). CDR3 in amino acids: CASSLGTGLPDEQYF. CDR3 DNA sequence: TGTGCCAGCAGTCTGGGGACGGGGCTTCCGGACGAGCAGTACTTC.